These 19 T cell receptor beta chains were all obtained from the same sample, sequenced in a study of T-cell reconstitution after alpha-beta-depleted transplantation in children. Preparing the TCRbeta library involved the use of unique molecular identifiers. TCRdb re-derived calls from the PCR reads in MiXCR, one entry per CDR3 protein. The sample holds roughly 300,000 distinct CDR3 sequences, around 10% seen once. Material: PBMCs from the stem cell graft donor, obtained from the stem cell graft. These receptors all come from a human donor who donated a stem cell graft to a child with acute lymphoblastic leukemia.

In its sample, this clonotype was seen many times. This chain connects TRBV20-1 to TRBJ2-2; 10 nucleotides line up with TRBD1. The ends lost 1 base at V and 4 bases at J; junction bases unmatched: 6. The CDR3 is 16 residues long. The germline V gene encodes CDR1 DFQATT and CDR2 SNEGSKA (reference sequence). CDR3 nucleotide sequence: TGCAGTGCTAGAGGGGCGGACAGGGGGTTCACCGGGGAGCTGTTTTTT. Protein product: CSARGADRGFTGELFF.

This clonotype appeared a few times. The genes are TRBV12-3 or TRBV12-4 and TRBJ1-2; D unresolved. Trimming took off 2 bases at V and 5 bases at J, with 9 bases between the two ends. The CDR3 covers 13 residues. DNA of the CDR3: TGTGCCAGCAGTTTACGGGCATTGTATGGCTACACCTTC. It translates to CASSLRALYGYTF.

This clonotype came up a few times. The chain is built from TRBV7-6 and TRBJ2-7, with D perhaps matching TRBD1 or TRBD2 (5 bases each). Per germline, CDR1 SGHVS and CDR2 FNYEAQ. The CDR3 sequence is 16 residues long. Trimming removed 4 bases at V and 2 bases at J, with 18 bases between. The CDR3 is CASSSTPGRSPYEQYF. CDR3 sequence (DNA): TGTGCCAGCAGCTCGACACCGGGACGGTCCCCCTACGAGCAGTACTTC. Combining the CDR3 with reference TRBV7-6 and TRBJ2-7 gives the whole variable domain GAGVSQSPRYKVTKRGQDVALRCDPISGHVSLYWYRQALGQGPEFLTYFNYEAQQDKSGLPNDRFSAERPEGSISTLTIQRTEQRDSAMYRCASSSTPGRSPYEQYFGPGTRLTVT.

V usage is TRBV7-9 and J usage is TRBJ2-7; the D call may be TRBD1 or TRBD2 (5 bases each). This CDR3 spans 13 amino acids. The V and J ends lost 4 bases and 5 bases respectively, with 12 bases between them. CDR1 and CDR2 from the germline V gene are SEHNR and FQNEAQ (reference sequence). CDR3: CASSSGPRNEQYF. Written as DNA, the CDR3 is TGTGCCAGCAGCTCGGGACCAAGGAACGAGCAGTACTTC.

In this sample, this clonotype turned up a few times. The chain carries TRBV7-2 and TRBJ1-5, with 8 bases that match TRBD1. Germline lookup yields CDR1 SGHTA and CDR2 FQGNSA. With 5 bases clipped from V and 9 bases from J, the junction kept 15 bases outside the gene matches. There are 16 residues in the CDR3. CDR3 sequence: CASSLQGQGGLRPQHF. CDR3 DNA sequence: TGTGCCAGCAGCCTCCAAGGACAGGGCGGTTTACGGCCCCAGCATTTT.

Of note for this clonotype: This may arise from a read error, as a much more abundant clone is one base away. The V and J genes are TRBV4-2 and TRBJ1-3, with 8 bases aligning to TRBD1. There are 15 residues in the CDR3. Per germline, CDR1 LGHNA and CDR2 YNFKEQ. In nucleotides, the CDR3 is TGTGCCAGCAGCCCTGGACAGGGCTCTGTAAACACCATATATTTT. Amino acids: CASSPGQGSVNTIYF.

This clonotype was found a few times. This rearrangement joins TRBV5-1 to TRBJ2-2; tentative D call: TRBD1 (6 bases). Germline loops: CDR1 SGHRS, CDR2 YFSETQ. The CDR3 is 13 residues long. V lost 6 bases to trimming and J lost 4 bases, with 10 bases between them. CDR3 amino acids: CASTRQATGELFF. In DNA form, the CDR3 reads TGCGCCAGCACTAGACAGGCCACCGGGGAGCTGTTTTTT.

The chain is built from TRBV6-5 and TRBJ1-6; no clear D gene. This CDR3 has 13 amino acids. Per the germline V gene, CDR1 is MNHEY and CDR2 is SVGAGI. Trimming cost V 8 bases and J 7 bases, with 12 bases left between them. CDR3 DNA: TGTGCCAGCCGCCCCCGGGGAAATTCACCCCTCCACTTT. It encodes CASRPRGNSPLHF.

The chain is built from TRBV18 and TRBJ1-5, with no clear D. The CDR3 totals 15 residues. The V and J ends lost 6 bases and 6 bases respectively, with 18 bases between them. CDR1 is KGHSH, CDR2 LQKENI, per germline. The CDR3 DNA reads as TGTGCCAGCTCCTCACCAAATCCTCAATTTCAGCCCCAGCATTTT. Translating gives CASSSPNPQFQPQHF.

This clonotype was detected a few times. The chain recombines TRBV12-3 or TRBV12-4 with TRBJ1-1, with no clear D. This CDR3 contains 14 residues. Trimming removed 1 base at V and 3 bases at J, with 9 bases between. CDR3 nucleotides: TGTGCCAGCAGTTTAGGAGGCGGTTACACTGAAGCTTTCTTT. It encodes CASSLGGGYTEAFF.

This clonotype was observed a handful of times. V usage is TRBV5-1 and J usage is TRBJ2-7; 10 bases align to TRBD1. The CDR3 is made up of 19 amino acids. J lost 0 bases, V lost 5 bases, and 17 bases had no gene match. Germline CDR1 reads SGHRS; CDR2 reads YFSETQ. This CDR3 reads CASSSPGTGVFWDSYEQYF. The DNA of the CDR3 is TGCGCCAGCAGTTCCCCGGGGACAGGGGTGTTTTGGGACTCCTACGAGCAGTACTTC.

The chain uses TRBV24-1 and TRBJ1-1; D unclear. Between the trimmed V and J ends, which lost 5 bases and 6 bases, there was a span of 15 bases. Per the germline V gene, CDR1 is KGHDR and CDR2 is SFDVKD. The length of the CDR3 is 14 residues. CDR3 in DNA: TGTGCCACCAGTGGCTTAGGAGGTGGTGCTGAAGCTTTCTTT. As protein: CATSGLGGGAEAFF.

This clonotype was seen just once. The chain combines TRBV6-5 with TRBJ2-1; a possible D gene is TRBD1 (6 bases). Germline CDR1 reads MNHEY; CDR2 reads SVGAGI. The CDR3 extends over 12 amino acids. Trimming pared 8 bases from V and 4 bases from J, leaving 9 bases between. DNA of the CDR3: TGTGCCAGCCAAACAGGGTACAATGAGCAGTTCTTC. Residues: CASQTGYNEQFF.

The V call is TRBV15, the J call TRBJ2-7; D is possibly TRBD1 or TRBD2 (5 bases each). The CDR3 runs 19 residues. V lost 2 bases and J lost 4, with 27 bases in between. Germline values: CDR1 LNHNV, CDR2 YYDKDF (reference sequence). The CDR3 DNA reads TGTGCCACCAGCAGATCTCCCTCCGGGACGTCATCGAGAATATACGAGCAGTACTTC. Translated, it gives CATSRSPSGTSSRIYEQYF.

This clonotype was detected only a few times. V and J are TRBV4-1 and TRBJ2-7; the D gene is possibly TRBD1 (6 bases). Germline loops: CDR1 MGHRA, CDR2 YSYEKL. Trimming took off 1 base at V and 1 base at J, with 11 bases between the two ends. The CDR3 runs 15 residues. The CDR3 DNA sequence: TGCGCCAGCAGCCAAGTACAGGGCCGATCCTACGAGCAGTACTTC. Translating gives CASSQVQGRSYEQYF.

The rearrangement joins TRBV7-2 to TRBJ2-1, with TRBD2 identical over 11 bases. The V gene end was trimmed by 1 base and the J gene end by 9 bases; junction bases not matched to a gene: 11. In germline, CDR1 is SGHTA, CDR2 FQGNSA. This CDR3 is built from 17 residues. CDR3 loop: CASSLVSGTSGFSEQFF. For the CDR3, the DNA is TGTGCCAGCAGCTTAGTAAGTGGGACTAGCGGATTTAGTGAGCAGTTCTTC.

In its sample, this clonotype was seen a few times. The junction departs from the called germline gene at one end, perhaps through a read error. This rearrangement joins TRBV27 to TRBJ2-7, with D hard to call. Per the germline V gene, CDR1 is MNHEY and CDR2 is SMNVEV (reference sequence). The CDR3 sequence is 14 residues long. This CDR3 is CASSPETSSYEQYF. The CDR3 region has the DNA TGTGCCAGCAGTCCGGAGACAAGCTCCTATGAGCAGTACTTC.

This clonotype has just a few counts. This chain links TRBV7-8 with TRBJ2-1; D possibly corresponds to TRBD2 (6 bases). Germline assignment: CDR1 SGHVS and CDR2 FQNEAQ. The CDR3 extends over 15 amino acids. V was clipped by 2 bases and J by 7 bases, with 15 bases between them. CDR3 loop: CASSLPEGQSNEQFF. CDR3 bases: TGTGCCAGCAGCTTACCGGAGGGCCAGTCGAATGAGCAGTTCTTC.

The chain links TRBV15 to TRBJ2-1; no reliable D call. Germline lookup yields CDR1 LNHNV and CDR2 YYDKDF (reference sequence). V lost 0 bases to trimming and J lost 10 bases, with 7 bases between them. The CDR3 covers 12 residues. This chain's CDR3 is CATSRDREEQFF. Here the CDR3 DNA reads TGTGCCACCAGCAGAGATAGGGAAGAGCAGTTCTTC.